Below are 17 T cell receptor beta chains sequenced from a single sample in a study of liver allograft versus peripheral blood T cells. About the research overall: The authors compared T cell receptor repertoires in transplanted livers with those in the peripheral blood of recipients.

TCRdb re-derived calls from the reads in MiXCR, one entry per CDR3 protein. The table has about 14,000 distinct CDR3 sequences, 20% seen once. The receptors derive from a human patient who had a liver transplant. The graft donor may have contributed some T cells.

The chain couples TRBV7-9 to TRBJ1-1; D uncertain. Per the germline V gene, CDR1 is SEHNR and CDR2 is FQNEAQ (reference sequence). The length of the CDR3 is 14 residues. V was trimmed by 3 bases and J by 0 bases, leaving 8 bases between them. The CDR3 spells CASSFVALNTEAFF. The CDR3 DNA reads TGTGCCAGCAGCTTCGTCGCGTTGAACACTGAAGCTTTCTTT.

The V and J genes are TRBV9 and TRBJ1-1; D is unclear. The CDR3 loop spans 13 amino acids. Trimming took off 3 bases at V and 8 bases at J, with 14 bases between the two ends. CDR1 and CDR2 from the germline V gene are SGDLS and YYNGEE. The CDR3 DNA is TGTGCCAGCAGCGCCCGTAGTGGCACCGAAGCTTTCTTT. Protein sequence: CASSARSGTEAFF.

To note about this clonotype: The conserved closing phenylalanine or tryptophan is absent in this CDR3, likely reflecting a read error. The V call is TRBV7-2, the J call TRBJ1-4; a weak D match, TRBD1 (6 bases). Germline V lookup: CDR1 SGHTA, CDR2 FQGNSA. This CDR3 spans 14 amino acids. Trimming shortened V by 2 bases and J by 7 bases, and 11 bases separated the two germline ends. CDR3 nucleotide sequence: TGTGCCAGCAGCTTAAGGGGGGTTGCTGAAAAACTGTTTTTG. Encoded protein: CASSLRGVAEKLFL.

This clonotype was seen more than once but under ten times. The chain uses TRBV7-9 and TRBJ1-4; D unclear. The ends were cut back, 4 bases at V and 6 bases at J, with 12 bases in the middle. Germline loops: CDR1 SEHNR, CDR2 FQNEAQ (reference sequence). The CDR3 loop spans 14 amino acids. The CDR3 spells CASSSLPPYEKLFF. In DNA form, the CDR3 reads TGTGCCAGCAGCTCTCTACCCCCTTATGAAAAACTGTTTTTT. Supplemented by reference TRBV7-9 and TRBJ1-4, the full variable domain reads DTGVSQNPRHKITKRGQNVTFRCDPISEHNRLYWYRQTLGQGPEFLTYFQNEAQLEKSRLLSDRFSAERPKGSFSTLEIQRTEQGDSAMYLCASSSLPPYEKLFFGSGTQLSVL.

The V and J genes are TRBV5-6 and TRBJ1-2; 7 nucleotides agree with TRBD1. From germline, CDR1 is SGHDT and CDR2 YYEEEE. V shed 4 bases, J shed 4 bases, and the junction held 4 bases outside the gene matches. The CDR3 runs 13 residues. Here the CDR3 reads CASSPGQVYGYTF. CDR3 sequence (DNA): TGTGCCAGCAGCCCCGGACAGGTCTATGGCTACACCTTC.

The chain combines TRBV2 with TRBJ1-6, with 9 bases lining up with TRBD1. CDR1 is SNHLY and CDR2 is FYNNEI in the germline V gene. This CDR3 comprises 17 residues. V trimming: 6 bases; J trimming: 2 bases; junction bases outside the gene matches: 8. CDR3 in amino acids: CASSTGTGRAYNSPLHF. The DNA of the CDR3 is TGTGCCAGCAGCACCGGGACAGGGAGGGCCTATAATTCACCCCTCCACTTT.

This clonotype has at least ten counts. The chain uses TRBV6-5 and TRBJ1-2; D not certain. In germline, CDR1 is MNHEY, CDR2 SVGAGI. The length of the CDR3 is 13 residues. V shed 2 bases and J shed 4 bases, with 8 bases lying between them. CDR3 coding DNA: TGTGCCAGCAGTTACCGGATCCGCTATGGCTACACCTTC. Residues: CASSYRIRYGYTF.

The chain uses TRBV20-1 and TRBJ1-4; D gene ambiguous. The V end was cut by 5 bases, the J end by 4 bases, with 11 bases between. The CDR3 contains 13 residues. The V gene's germline CDR1 is DFQATT and CDR2 SNEGSKA (reference sequence). CDR3 sequence reads: CSAFRWDNEKLFF. The CDR3, as DNA: TGCAGTGCTTTCAGGTGGGATAATGAAAAACTGTTTTTT.

This chain joins TRBV12-5 and TRBJ2-7; possible D gene TRBD1, 5 bases. V gave up 1 base and J gave up 4 bases, with 14 bases separating them. Germline V gives CDR1 LGHNT, CDR2 FRNRAP. CDR3 size: 15 residues. This CDR3 reads CASGLGVLQGYEQYF. For the CDR3, the DNA is TGTGCTAGTGGTTTGGGGGTCCTGCAGGGATACGAGCAGTACTTC.

In this sample, this clonotype turned up a few times. The rearrangement uses TRBV30 and TRBJ1-5; D gene ambiguous. CDR3 length equals 13 residues. Germline V gives CDR1 GTSNPN, CDR2 SVGIG (reference sequence). The V and J ends lost 0 bases and 0 bases respectively, with 3 bases between them. CDR3 coding DNA: TGTGCCTGGAGTGTATTTAGCAATCAGCCCCAGCATTTT. This sequence encodes CAWSVFSNQPQHF.

For this clonotype: A far larger clone is off by one base, so a read error is likely. V and J are TRBV6-2 or TRBV6-3 and TRBJ1-6; D not certain. This CDR3 has 13 residues. The germline V gene encodes CDR1 MNHEY and CDR2 SVGEGT. CDR3 region: CASRPRPNSSLHF. In DNA form, the CDR3 reads TGTGCCAGCAGACCCCGACCCAATTCATCCCTCCACTTT.

In its sample, this clonotype is medium-sized. This chain uses TRBV19 with TRBJ1-2, with D perhaps TRBD1 (5 bases). Germline loops: CDR1 LNHDA, CDR2 SQIVND (reference sequence). The CDR3 loop spans 16 amino acids. Trimming left V 5 bases short and J 0 bases short, with 16 bases between. CDR3 amino acids: CASSPSGTESNYGYTF. DNA of the CDR3: TGTGCCAGTAGTCCATCCGGGACGGAATCTAACTATGGCTACACCTTC.

This clonotype was detected ten times or more. The rearrangement uses TRBV7-9 and TRBJ1-2; D may be TRBD1 (6 bases). V was clipped by 3 bases and J by 4 bases, with 9 bases between them. The V gene's germline CDR1 is SEHNR and CDR2 FQNEAQ (reference sequence). The CDR3 spans 13 residues. The CDR3 here is CASSFRDTYGYTF. The CDR3, as DNA: TGTGCCAGCAGCTTCCGGGACACCTATGGCTACACCTTC.

V gene TRBV11-2 combines with J gene TRBJ1-4, with 9 bases matching TRBD1. This CDR3 contains 16 residues. Germline CDR1 reads SGHAT; CDR2 reads FQNNGV. Losses at the gene ends were 0 bases for V and 8 bases for J; bases not matched to a gene: 7. The CDR3 loop reads CASSLDKGTGREKLFF. CDR3 nucleotide sequence: TGTGCCAGCAGCTTAGATAAGGGGACAGGGCGGGAAAAACTGTTTTTT.

The rearrangement joins TRBV11-1 to TRBJ1-2; no reliable D call. The V and J ends lost 5 bases and 3 bases respectively, with 13 bases between them. Germline lookup yields CDR1 SGHAT and CDR2 FQDESV (reference sequence). The CDR3 is 14 residues long. The CDR3, as DNA: TGTGCCAGCAGCCGCAGAGGGTCGGACTATGGCTACACCTTC. Its protein is CASSRRGSDYGYTF.

This clonotype is classed as medium-sized. V and J are TRBV19 and TRBJ1-4; maybe TRBD1 (5 bases). CDR1 LNHDA and CDR2 SQIVND come from the germline V gene (reference sequence). This CDR3 contains 13 residues. Trimming took 3 bases from V and 7 from J, leaving 9 bases between them. The CDR3 DNA sequence: TGTGCCAGTAGTATTAGGGGTGCTGAAAAACTGTTTTTT. Encoded protein: CASSIRGAEKLFF.

This clonotype was seen repeatedly, ten times or more. The chain combines TRBV28 with TRBJ1-5; possibly TRBD1 for D (5 bases). V was shortened by 2 bases and J by 0 bases, with 8 bases between the two germline ends. Germline loops: CDR1 MDHEN, CDR2 SYDVKM. This CDR3 is built from 15 residues. CDR3 in amino acids: CASSLPGYSNQPQHF. The CDR3 nucleotides read TGTGCCAGCAGTTTACCAGGGTATAGCAATCAGCCCCAGCATTTT.